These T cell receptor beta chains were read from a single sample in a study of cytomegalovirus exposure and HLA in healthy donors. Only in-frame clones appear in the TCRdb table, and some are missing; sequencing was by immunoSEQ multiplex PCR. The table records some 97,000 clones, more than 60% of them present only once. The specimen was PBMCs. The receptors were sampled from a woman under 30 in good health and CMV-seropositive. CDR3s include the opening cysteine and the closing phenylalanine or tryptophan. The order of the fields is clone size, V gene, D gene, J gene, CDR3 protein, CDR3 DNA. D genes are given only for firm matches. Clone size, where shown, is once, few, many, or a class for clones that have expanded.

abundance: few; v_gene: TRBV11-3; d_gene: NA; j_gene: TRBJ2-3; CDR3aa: CASSLQGWGTDTQYF; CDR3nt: TGTGCCAGCAGCCTGCAGGGTTGGGGCACAGATACGCAGTATTTT
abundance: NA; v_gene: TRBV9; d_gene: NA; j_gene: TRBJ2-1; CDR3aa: CASSPTGEKKNEQFF; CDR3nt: TGTGCCAGCAGTCCCACGGGGGAGAAGAAGAATGAGCAGTTCTTC
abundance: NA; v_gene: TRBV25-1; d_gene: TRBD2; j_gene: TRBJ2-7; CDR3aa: CASSVSGTSGYEQYF; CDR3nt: TGTGCCAGCAGTGTATCCGGGACTAGCGGATACGAGCAGTACTTC
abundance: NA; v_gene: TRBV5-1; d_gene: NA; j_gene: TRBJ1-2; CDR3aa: CASSDRQGGRSNYGYTF; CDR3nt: TGCGCCAGCAGCGATCGGCAGGGAGGGAGATCTAACTATGGCTACACCTTC
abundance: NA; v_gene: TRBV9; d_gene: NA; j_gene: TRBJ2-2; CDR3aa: CASTLDGAGELFF; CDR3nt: TGTGCCAGCACCCTGGACGGGGCCGGGGAGCTGTTTTTT
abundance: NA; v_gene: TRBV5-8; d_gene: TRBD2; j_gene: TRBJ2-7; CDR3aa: CASIPGGTSSYEQYF; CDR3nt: TGTGCCAGCATCCCGGGAGGGACTAGCTCCTACGAGCAGTACTTC
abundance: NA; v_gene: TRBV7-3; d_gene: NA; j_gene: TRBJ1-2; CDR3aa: CASSLFPGAAYGYTF; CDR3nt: TGTGCCAGCAGCTTATTTCCAGGGGCCGCCTATGGCTACACCTTC
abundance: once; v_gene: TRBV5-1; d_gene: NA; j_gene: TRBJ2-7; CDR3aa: CASSGGDSYEQYF; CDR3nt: TGCGCCAGCAGCGGAGGAGATTCCTACGAGCAGTACTTC
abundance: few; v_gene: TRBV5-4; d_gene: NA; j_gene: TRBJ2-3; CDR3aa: CASSILGTDTQYF; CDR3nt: TGTGCCAGCAGCATCCTAGGCACAGATACGCAGTATTTT
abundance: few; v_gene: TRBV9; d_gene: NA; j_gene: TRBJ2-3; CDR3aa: CASSVDHTGADTQYF; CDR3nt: TGTGCCAGCAGCGTAGATCACACAGGCGCAGATACGCAGTATTTT
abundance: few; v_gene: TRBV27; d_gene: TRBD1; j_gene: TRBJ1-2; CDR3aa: CASSFQGAYYGYTF; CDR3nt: TGTGCCAGCAGTTTCCAGGGGGCCTACTATGGCTACACCTTC
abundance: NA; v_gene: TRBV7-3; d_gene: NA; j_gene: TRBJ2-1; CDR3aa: CASSLVGGVNEQFF; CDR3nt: TGTGCCAGCAGCTTAGTCGGGGGAGTCAATGAGCAGTTCTTC
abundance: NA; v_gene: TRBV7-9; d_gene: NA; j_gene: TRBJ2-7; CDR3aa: CASSLVGSADSSYEQYF; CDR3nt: TGTGCCAGCAGCTTAGTTGGTTCGGCGGACTCCTCCTACGAGCAGTACTTC
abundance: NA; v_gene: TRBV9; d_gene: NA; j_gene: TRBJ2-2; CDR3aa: CASSASYTGELFF; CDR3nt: TGTGCCAGCAGCGCTAGTTACACCGGGGAGCTGTTTTTT
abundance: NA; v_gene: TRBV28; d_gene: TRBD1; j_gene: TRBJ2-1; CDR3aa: CASSSDRGWREQFF; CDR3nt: TGTGCCAGCAGCTCCGACAGGGGATGGCGGGAGCAGTTCTTC
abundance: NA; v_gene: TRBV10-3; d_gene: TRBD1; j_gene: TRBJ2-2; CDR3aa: CAITLGQGGAGELFF; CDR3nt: TGTGCCATCACCTTGGGACAGGGGGGGGCCGGGGAGCTGTTTTTT
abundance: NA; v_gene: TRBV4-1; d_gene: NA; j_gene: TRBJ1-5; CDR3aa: CASSQDQSRGRAQHF; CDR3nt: TGCGCCAGCAGCCAAGATCAGTCCAGGGGCCGAGCCCAGCATTTT
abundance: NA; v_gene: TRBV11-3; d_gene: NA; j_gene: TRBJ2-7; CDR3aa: CASSPGGSYEQYF; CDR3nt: TGTGCCAGCAGCCCAGGTGGCTCCTACGAGCAGTACTTC
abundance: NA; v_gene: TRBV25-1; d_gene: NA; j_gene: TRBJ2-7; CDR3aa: CASRGGDRLHYEQYF; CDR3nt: TGTGCCAGCAGGGGGGGGGACAGGCTCCACTACGAGCAGTACTTC